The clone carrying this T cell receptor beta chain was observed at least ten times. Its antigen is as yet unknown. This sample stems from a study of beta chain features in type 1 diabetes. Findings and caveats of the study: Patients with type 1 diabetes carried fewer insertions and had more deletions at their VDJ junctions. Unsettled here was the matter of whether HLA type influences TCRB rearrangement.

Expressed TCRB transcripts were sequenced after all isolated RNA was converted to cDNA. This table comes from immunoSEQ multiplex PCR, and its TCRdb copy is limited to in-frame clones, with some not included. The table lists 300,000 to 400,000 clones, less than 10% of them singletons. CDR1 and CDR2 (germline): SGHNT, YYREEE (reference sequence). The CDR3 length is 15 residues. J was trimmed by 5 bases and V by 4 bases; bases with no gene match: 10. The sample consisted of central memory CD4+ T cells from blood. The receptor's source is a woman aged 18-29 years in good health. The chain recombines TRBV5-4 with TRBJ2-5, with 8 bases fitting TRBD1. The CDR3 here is CASSQTTDRAETQYF. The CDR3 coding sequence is TGTGCCAGCAGCCAGACAACGGACAGGGCCGAGACCCAGTACTTC.